This record covers a single T cell receptor (beta chain). The antigen remains unidentified. The CDR3 consists of 11 residues. The germline gives CDR1 MNHEY, CDR2 SVGAGI. Trimming took off 8 bases at V and 4 bases at J, with 9 bases between the two ends. These data belong to a study of T cell responses to AZD1222 COVID-19 vaccine. General study points: White British people made up most donors, females outnumbered males, and clonal diversity was possibly underestimated. Repertoires were obtained solely post-peak T cell response.

Produced via immunoSEQ multiplex PCR; TCRdb's table is partial and in-frame only. The sample consists of 120,000 or so clones, approximately 90% of them appearing once. V and J are TRBV6-5 and TRBJ2-7; no definite D call. The receptor comes from an adult in good health. This sample comprised peripheral blood, obtained on day 0 of MenACWY control vaccination. The CDR3 DNA follows: TGTGCCAGCGGGCCTTCGTACGAGCAGTACTTC. Translation: CASGPSYEQYF.